A selection of T cell receptor beta chains follows, all from one sample in a study of blood T cell repertoires in COVID-19. TCRdb's copy holds only in-frame clones and misses some; the assay was immunoSEQ multiplex PCR. The repertoire consists of 200,000 to 300,000 clones, with about nine tenths occurring once and the leading ten covering under 2.5%. Sequenced input: PBMCs or T cells enriched from blood (not recorded which). The origin of the receptors is a woman aged 35 to 49 with acute COVID-19. Both conserved end residues are part of each CDR3. A D gene is named only where the DNA matches it firmly. Clone size is given for some rows only: seen once, a few or many times, or a class if the clone is expanded.

>TRBJ1-3|few|NA|TRBV3-1/TRBV3-2
CASSQDRGARSGNTIYF
TGTGCCAGCAGCCAAGATCGCGGGGCCCGCTCTGGAAACACCATATATTTT
>TRBJ2-1|NA|TRBD2|TRBV30
CAWTPTGGIYNEQFF
TGTGCCTGGACCCCCACCGGGGGGATTTACAATGAGCAGTTCTTC
>TRBJ2-2|NA|TRBD1|TRBV3-1/TRBV3-2
CASSQPGQGDTGELFF
TGTGCCAGCAGCCAGCCGGGACAGGGAGACACCGGGGAGCTGTTTTTT
>TRBJ1-2|NA|NA|TRBV5-6
CASSARAGQLFYGYTF
TGTGCCAGCAGCGCCAGGGCCGGGCAGCTCTTCTATGGCTACACCTTC
>TRBJ2-5|NA|NA|TRBV12-3/TRBV12-4
CASSLRQGETQYF
TGTGCCAGCAGTTTAAGGCAGGGTGAGACCCAGTACTTC
>TRBJ1-6|NA|TRBD1|TRBV30
CAWSPDRDSPLHF
TGTGCCTGGAGTCCGGACAGGGACTCACCCCTCCACTTT
>TRBJ1-2|few|NA|TRBV10-2
CASSEAFRGYGYTF
TGCGCCAGCAGTGAGGCCTTCAGGGGCTATGGCTACACCTTC
>TRBJ1-1|NA|NA|TRBV5-4
CASSSVRGLTNTEAFF
TGTGCCAGCAGCTCAGTCAGGGGCTTAACGAACACTGAAGCTTTCTTT
>TRBJ2-1|NA|TRBD1|TRBV4-3
CASSQRTGGDEQFF
TGCGCCAGCAGCCAGAGGACAGGGGGGGATGAGCAGTTCTTC
>TRBJ2-5|NA|TRBD2|TRBV4-2
CASSQAQTSGGETQYF
TGTGCCAGCAGCCAAGCTCAGACTAGCGGGGGAGAGACCCAGTACTTC
>TRBJ2-2|NA|TRBD1|TRBV10-2
CASSDRENTGELFF
TGCGCCAGCAGCGACAGGGAGAACACCGGGGAGCTGTTTTTT
>TRBJ1-1|few|NA|TRBV10-1
CASSSGAGNTEAFF
TGCGCCAGCAGTTCCGGAGCGGGGAACACTGAAGCTTTCTTT
>TRBJ2-3|NA|NA|TRBV13
CASSSYRVPDTQYF
TGTGCCAGCAGCTCCTACAGGGTGCCAGATACGCAGTATTTT
>TRBJ2-2|NA|NA|TRBV10-1
CASSDLRSSGELFF
TGCGCCAGCAGTGATCTTAGATCTTCCGGGGAGCTGTTTTTT
>TRBJ2-7|NA|TRBD2|TRBV7-2
CASSGVGLAGGQYF
TGTGCCAGCAGCGGCGTCGGACTAGCGGGGGGGCAGTACTTC
>TRBJ2-7|NA|TRBD2|TRBV18
CASSPLGLAGNRAYEQYF
TGTGCCAGCTCACCACTTGGGCTAGCGGGGAACAGGGCCTACGAGCAGTACTTC
>TRBJ2-3|NA|TRBD2|TRBV6-1
CASSALPGLAVTDTQYF
TGTGCCAGCAGTGCCCTTCCGGGACTAGCGGTCACAGATACGCAGTATTTT
>TRBJ1-3|NA|TRBD1|TRBV19
CASTTTGTGVGNTIYF
TGTGCCAGCACTACCACCGGGACAGGGGTTGGAAACACCATATATTTT
>TRBJ2-5|NA|NA|TRBV19
CASSNRQIQETQYF
TGTGCCAGTAGTAACAGACAGATTCAAGAGACCCAGTACTTC
>TRBJ2-3|once|TRBD2|TRBV5-5
CASSPRLAGTLTDTQYF
TGTGCCAGCAGCCCCCGACTAGCGGGGACCCTTACAGATACGCAGTATTTT
>TRBJ1-5|NA|NA|TRBV4-1
CASSQDGVGLQHF
TGCGCCAGCAGCCAAGATGGTGTAGGACTTCAGCATTTT
>TRBJ1-2|NA|TRBD1|TRBV15
CATSRESSAGGLYGYTF
TGTGCCACCAGCAGAGAGAGCTCCGCAGGGGGCCTCTATGGCTACACCTTC
>TRBJ1-4|NA|TRBD1|TRBV28
CASNRPDRAGEKLFF
TGTGCCAGCAACAGACCAGACAGGGCAGGTGAAAAACTGTTTTTT
>TRBJ1-2|NA|NA|TRBV7-2
CASSLALRVYTF
TGTGCCAGCAGCTTAGCGCTGAGAGTCTACACCTTC
>TRBJ2-7|once|TRBD1|TRBV5-1
CASSLAGQGGYEQYF
TGCGCCAGCAGCTTGGCCGGACAGGGCGGCTACGAGCAGTACTTC
>TRBJ2-2|NA|TRBD2|TRBV5-1
CASSLRLAGGKTGELFF
TGCGCCAGCAGCTTACGGCTAGCGGGAGGAAAGACCGGGGAGCTGTTTTTT
>TRBJ1-5|NA|NA|TRBV19
CASKQAPSNQPQHF
TGTGCCAGTAAGCAGGCCCCCTCTAATCAGCCCCAGCATTTT
>TRBJ1-2|NA|NA|TRBV5-4
CASSLASGNGYGYTF
TGTGCCAGCAGCTTGGCTTCGGGGAATGGGTATGGCTACACCTTC
>TRBJ2-3|once|TRBD1|TRBV24-1
CATSDVWTGGTDTQYF
TGTGCCACCAGTGATGTTTGGACAGGGGGCACAGATACGCAGTATTTT
>TRBJ1-1|NA|TRBD1|TRBV5-1
CASSQGQRTEAFF
TGCGCCAGCAGCCAGGGACAGAGAACTGAAGCTTTCTTT
>TRBJ1-2|NA|NA|TRBV11-3
CASSLGSLLNYGYTF
TGTGCCAGCAGCTTAGGAAGCCTTCTTAACTATGGCTACACCTTC
>TRBJ1-6|NA|NA|TRBV27
CASSLNYRASSPLHF
TGTGCCAGCAGTTTAAACTACAGGGCTAGTTCACCCCTCCACTTT
>TRBJ2-5|NA|TRBD2|TRBV6-5
CASIFSGIGTQYF
TGTGCCAGCATCTTTAGCGGGATCGGGACCCAGTACTTC
>TRBJ1-2|NA|NA|TRBV3-1/TRBV3-2
CASSQDLGSWEYGYTF
TGTGCCAGCAGCCAAGATCTCGGATCCTGGGAGTATGGCTACACCTTC
>TRBJ1-2|NA|NA|TRBV6-1
CASSEPGAGYGYTF
TGTGCCAGCAGTGAACCAGGGGCGGGCTATGGCTACACCTTC
>TRBJ2-1|few|TRBD2|TRBV5-1
CASSLGRASGTHEQFF
TGCGCCAGCAGCTTGGGAAGGGCTAGCGGGACTCATGAGCAGTTCTTC
>TRBJ1-6|NA|TRBD1|TRBV7-2
CASTGRDRGSPLHF
TGTGCCAGCACCGGAAGGGACAGGGGTTCACCCCTCCACTTT
>TRBJ2-1|NA|TRBD2|TRBV5-1
CASSLGASGRNEQFF
TGCGCCAGCAGCTTGGGGGCTAGCGGGAGAAATGAGCAGTTCTTC